This TCR beta chain was obtained from a study of blood T cell repertoires in COVID-19. Across the whole study: Material from acute and convalescent COVID-19 was sourced from the United States, Italy and Spain. The cDNA or gDNA used as material had been derived from T cells, B-cell-depleted T cells, or PBMCs.

How the authors handled the data: Researchers report that nucleated cell counts were estimated from reference gene primer amplification. TCRdb keeps only in-frame clones here, not all; method: immunoSEQ multiplex PCR. V and J calls and clone size are as listed in that table; D and trimming were resolved from the DNA. The table includes around 160,000 clones, about 86% detected once. Sequencing was done on a sample of peripheral blood. This sequence originates from a man aged 55 to 70 with acute or convalescent COVID-19.

The CDR3 reads CATSRGAAPEQYF. DNA of the CDR3: TGTGCCACCAGCAGAGGAGCGGCCCCCGAGCAGTACTTC. The chain carries TRBV15 and TRBJ2-7; D possibly corresponds to TRBD2 (5 bases). Trimming removed 1 base at V and 6 bases at J, with 10 bases between. There are 13 residues in the CDR3. The germline V gene encodes CDR1 LNHNV and CDR2 YYDKDF (reference sequence).